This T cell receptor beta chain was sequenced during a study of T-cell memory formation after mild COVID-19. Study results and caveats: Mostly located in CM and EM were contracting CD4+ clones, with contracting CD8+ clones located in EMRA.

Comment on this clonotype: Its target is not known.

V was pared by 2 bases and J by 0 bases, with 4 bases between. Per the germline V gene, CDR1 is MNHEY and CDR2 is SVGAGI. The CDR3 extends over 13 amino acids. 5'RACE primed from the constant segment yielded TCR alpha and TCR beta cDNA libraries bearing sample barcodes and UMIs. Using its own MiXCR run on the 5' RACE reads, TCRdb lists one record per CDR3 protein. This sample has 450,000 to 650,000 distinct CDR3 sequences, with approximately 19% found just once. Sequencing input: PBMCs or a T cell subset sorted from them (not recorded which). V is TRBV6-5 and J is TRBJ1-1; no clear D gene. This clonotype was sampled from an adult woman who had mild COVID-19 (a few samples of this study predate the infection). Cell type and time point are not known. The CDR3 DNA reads TGTGCCAGCAGTTACAACGTGAACACTGAAGCTTTCTTT. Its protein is CASSYNVNTEAFF.